This entry describes one T cell receptor beta chain. Its specificity is unknown. The method was immunoSEQ multiplex PCR; TCRdb's version includes in-frame clones alone and lacks a portion of them. The data show fewer than 95,000 clones, approximately 94% seen once. These data belong to a study of graft-versus-host responses after intestinal transplantation. Whole-study context: Each recipient received anti-thymocyte globulin induction, then tacrolimus and steroids for 2 to 4 years. Study results and limitations: Some GvH clones appeared in ileal mucosa or blood before recipient bone marrow.

The CDR3 loop spans 13 amino acids. The ends were cut back, 10 bases at V and 7 bases at J, with 20 bases in the middle. The germline V gene encodes CDR1 MNHNS and CDR2 SASEGT. The TCR sequence derives from a human donor who received an intestinal transplant. The chain links TRBV6-1 to TRBJ2-7; D possibly corresponds to TRBD2 (5 bases). The sequencing used unstimulated CD8+ T cells sorted from spleen or lymph node cells, collected before intestinal transplant. The CDR3 nucleotides are TGTGCCACCGCCCCCGGACTGTCGGTTGAGCAGTACTTC. Translation: CATAPGLSVEQYF.